This passage covers 19 T cell receptor beta chains from one sample sequenced in a study of T cell responses to AZD1222 COVID-19 vaccine. Profiled with immunoSEQ multiplex PCR; TCRdb holds only in-frame clones, not every one. Among about 150,000 clones, 92% were seen once, and the ten largest hold about 3.8%. The sequenced sample was peripheral blood, obtained on day 0 of AZD1222 vaccination. The receptors were sampled from an adult in good health.

The J gene is TRBJ2-1, the V gene TRBV3-1 (or the pseudogene TRBV3-2); the D is unclear. Trimming left V 4 bases short and J 8 bases short, with 9 bases between. This CDR3 comprises 12 residues. The V gene's germline CDR1 is LGHDT and CDR2 YNNKEL (reference sequence). CDR3 amino acids: CASSLSRDEQFF. The CDR3 coding sequence is TGTGCCAGCAGCCTTAGTAGGGATGAGCAGTTCTTC.

The chain links TRBV27 to TRBJ1-6; unclear D gene. V dropped 6 bases and J dropped 10 bases, with 16 bases sitting between them. Germline V lookup: CDR1 MNHEY, CDR2 SMNVEV (reference sequence). The CDR3 has 14 amino acids. The CDR3 DNA is TGTGCCAGCAGCCTATGGGCTCTTGGGTCACCCCTCCACTTT. It translates to CASSLWALGSPLHF.

The rearrangement uses TRBV16 and TRBJ2-7; no clear D. Trimming left V 6 bases short and J 1 base short, with 7 bases between. The CDR3 length is 12 residues. Germline lookup yields CDR1 KGHSY and CDR2 FQNENV. CDR3 nucleotides: TGTGCCAGCAGTAAAGGATCCTACGAGCAGTACTTC. The encoded protein is CASSKGSYEQYF.

The rearrangement joins TRBV7-8 to TRBJ1-2; 8 nucleotides agree with TRBD1. Trimming at V came to 5 bases and at J to 5 bases, leaving 13 bases not matched to a gene. Germline V gene sequence: CDR1 SGHVS, CDR2 FQNEAQ. This CDR3 is 16 amino acids long. The CDR3 protein is CASSIRGQGGFYGYTF. The CDR3 DNA is TGTGCCAGCAGCATTAGAGGACAGGGAGGATTTTATGGCTACACCTTC.

The chain employs TRBV13 and TRBJ1-1, with D tentatively TRBD1 (5 bases). The CDR3 contains 13 residues. Trimming removed 5 bases at V and 4 bases at J, with 11 bases between. CDR1 is PRHDT and CDR2 is FYEKMQ in the germline V gene (reference sequence). DNA for the CDR3: TGTGCCAGCAGCCCCGGCAGGGCCACTGAAGCTTTCTTT. Protein: CASSPGRATEAFF.

V gene TRBV6-5 combines with J gene TRBJ1-6, with 9 nucleotides matching TRBD1. V lost 8 bases and J lost 11; bases outside the gene matches: 7. The germline V gene encodes CDR1 MNHEY and CDR2 SVGAGI. The CDR3 contains 13 residues. CDR3 sequence: CASSYRGPPPLHF. DNA of the CDR3: TGTGCCAGCTCCTACAGGGGGCCCCCACCCCTCCACTTT.

V gene TRBV4-1 combines with J gene TRBJ1-1, with no clear D. CDR3 length equals 16 residues. Germline V lookup: CDR1 MGHRA, CDR2 YSYEKL. The V end was cut by 1 base, the J end by 2 bases, with 14 bases between. This CDR3 reads CASSQVFARFNTEAFF. The DNA of the CDR3 is TGCGCCAGCAGCCAAGTATTCGCCAGATTCAACACTGAAGCTTTCTTT.

The chain combines TRBV28 with TRBJ2-1, with D unclear. Trimming shortened V by 3 bases and J by 6 bases, and 6 bases separated the two germline ends. The germline V gene encodes CDR1 MDHEN and CDR2 SYDVKM. CDR3 length: 12 residues. The CDR3, as DNA: TGTGCCAGCAGTTTCGGTTCCAATGAGCAGTTCTTC. Its translation is CASSFGSNEQFF.

The chain couples TRBV11-2 to TRBJ1-1; no definite D call. This CDR3 comprises 13 residues. V lost 1 base and J 6 bases, leaving 9 bases between the germline ends. Germline CDR1 reads SGHAT; CDR2 reads FQNNGV. CDR3 loop: CASSLALKPEAFF. CDR3 DNA: TGTGCCAGCAGCTTAGCCCTTAAACCTGAAGCTTTCTTT.

The chain combines TRBV27 with TRBJ2-1; TRBD1 or TRBD2 may be the D gene (7 bases each). Germline CDR1 reads MNHEY; CDR2 reads SMNVEV (reference sequence). The CDR3 extends over 17 amino acids. The V end lost 7 bases, the J end lost 0 bases, and 19 bases lay between the germline ends. The CDR3 sequence: CASKDREGGSSYNEQFF. CDR3 sequence (DNA): TGTGCCAGCAAAGACAGGGAGGGGGGGAGCTCCTACAATGAGCAGTTCTTC.

The V gene is TRBV5-4, the J gene TRBJ1-6; D might be TRBD1 (6 bases). Trimming pared 5 bases from V and 10 bases from J, leaving 16 bases between. There are 14 residues in the CDR3. The V gene's germline CDR1 is SGHNT and CDR2 YYREEE (reference sequence). CDR3 amino acids: CASRYGQYSSPLHF. The DNA of the CDR3 is TGTGCCAGCAGATACGGACAGTACAGCTCACCCCTCCACTTT.

The V call is TRBV12-3 or TRBV12-4, the J call TRBJ1-1; D remains ambiguous. The length of the CDR3 is 13 residues. Trimming removed 1 base at V and 4 bases at J, with 7 bases between. DNA for the CDR3: TGTGCCAGCAGTTTAGGGGCAGGCACTGAAGCTTTCTTT. As protein: CASSLGAGTEAFF.

The rearrangement links TRBV7-6 to TRBJ2-7, with a tentative D call TRBD2 (7 bases). This CDR3 spans 17 amino acids. Germline V lookup: CDR1 SGHVS, CDR2 FNYEAQ. V lost 5 bases, J lost 0 bases, and 20 bases lay in between. In nucleotides, the CDR3 is TGTGCCAGCAGCCCACCCCCGGGGGGCAGTGTCTCCTACGAGCAGTACTTC. Encoded protein: CASSPPPGGSVSYEQYF.

V gene TRBV9 combines with J gene TRBJ2-2; D possibly uses TRBD1 or TRBD2 (5 bases each). The CDR3 is 15 residues long. V was clipped by 1 base and J by 0 bases, with 7 bases between them. Germline V gene data show CDR1 as SGDLS and CDR2 as YYNGEE. CDR3 protein: CASSVQGANTGELFF. The CDR3 DNA reads as TGTGCCAGCAGCGTACAGGGAGCGAACACCGGGGAGCTGTTTTTT.

This clone was seen a single time. The V call is TRBV10-3, the J call TRBJ2-1; D is uncertain. The CDR3 spans 14 residues. The V end lost 5 bases, the J end lost 0 bases, and 8 bases lay between the germline ends. The germline V gene has CDR1 ENHRY and CDR2 SYGVKD. The DNA of the CDR3 is TGTGCCATCAGTACAGCCTACTCCTACAATGAGCAGTTCTTC. Its translation is CAISTAYSYNEQFF.

In this sample, this clone turned up once. The chain uses TRBV30 and TRBJ1-6; no clear D. The CDR3 consists of 16 residues. Germline assignment: CDR1 GTSNPN and CDR2 SVGIG (reference sequence). V lost 0 bases, J lost 7 bases, and 16 bases lay in between. The CDR3 sequence: CAWSVRSLTRNSPLHF. The DNA for the CDR3 is TGTGCCTGGAGTGTACGATCCCTGACTCGCAATTCACCCCTCCACTTT.

The chain has TRBV6-2 or TRBV6-3 and TRBJ2-2, with TRBD1 identical over 11 bases. The V gene end was trimmed by 2 bases and the J gene end by 0 bases; junction bases not matched to a gene: 2. The germline V gene has CDR1 MNHEY and CDR2 SVGEGT. The CDR3 totals 17 residues. The CDR3 loop is CASSYRGQGANTGELFF. The DNA for the CDR3 is TGTGCCAGCAGTTACCGGGGACAGGGGGCGAACACCGGGGAGCTGTTTTTT.

The chain has TRBV2 and TRBJ2-7; D is perhaps TRBD1 (5 bases). The CDR3 totals 14 residues. Germline V gene sequence: CDR1 SNHLY, CDR2 FYNNEI. V gave up 1 base and J gave up 3 bases, with 10 bases separating them. CDR3 sequence: CASSEEGEIYEQYF. DNA for the CDR3: TGTGCCAGCAGTGAAGAAGGGGAAATCTACGAGCAGTACTTC.

The chain links TRBV5-1 to TRBJ2-5, with unresolved D. The CDR3 is made up of 13 amino acids. Trimming left V 1 base short and J 2 bases short, with 6 bases between. CDR1 is SGHRS, CDR2 YFSETQ, per germline. DNA of the CDR3: TGCGCCAGCAGCTTGATGGGGCAAGAGACCCAGTACTTC. The encoded protein is CASSLMGQETQYF.